A single sample gave rise to the 18 T cell receptor beta chains below, sequenced in a study of blood T cell repertoires in COVID-19. The assay was immunoSEQ multiplex PCR, and TCRdb's table has in-frame clones only and misses some. This sample yields about 200,000 clones, of which 80% to 90% are seen a single time; 3% to 4% belongs to the top ten. The material sequenced was PBMCs or T cells enriched from blood (not recorded which). Receptors originate from a woman aged 40 to 50 with acute COVID-19.

The genes are TRBV29-1 and TRBJ2-3, with 11 bases matching TRBD2. V gave up 0 bases and J gave up 7 bases; unmatched junction bases: 6. CDR1 SQVTM and CDR2 ANQGSEA come from the germline V gene. This CDR3 has 15 residues. For the CDR3, the DNA is TGCAGCGTTGAAGACACTAGCGGGAGTATTTATACGCAGTATTTT. Translation gives CSVEDTSGSIYTQYF.

The J gene is TRBJ2-7, the V gene TRBV11-2; TRBD2 might be the D (6 bases). This CDR3 is built from 14 residues. Trimming left V 1 base short and J 3 bases short, with 10 bases between. The V gene's germline CDR1 is SGHAT and CDR2 FQNNGV. In DNA, the CDR3 is TGTGCCAGCAGCTTAGGGTCGGGACTCTACGAGCAGTACTTC. Its translation: CASSLGSGLYEQYF.

V and J are TRBV19 and TRBJ2-2, with a tentative D call TRBD2 (6 bases). CDR3 length equals 16 residues. From germline, CDR1 is LNHDA and CDR2 SQIVND (reference sequence). Between the trimmed V and J ends, which lost 1 base and 3 bases, there was a span of 12 bases. The CDR3 spells CASSIVRGSDTGELFF. The CDR3, as DNA: TGTGCCAGTAGTATAGTACGGGGGAGTGACACCGGGGAGCTGTTTTTT. The full variable domain, its missing parts supplied by reference TRBV19 and TRBJ2-2, is DGGITQSPKYLFRKEGQNVTLSCEQNLNHDAMYWYRQDPGQGLRLIYYSQIVNDFQKGDIAEGYSVSREKKESFPLTVTSAQKNPTAFYLCASSIVRGSDTGELFFGEGSRLTVL.

This clone was detected a few times. The chain uses TRBV28 and TRBJ1-3; possible D gene TRBD1, 5 bases. Germline CDR1 and CDR2: MDHEN and SYDVKM. Trimming took 3 bases from V and 4 from J, leaving 19 bases between them. The CDR3 contains 17 residues. CDR3 sequence: CASSFASAGLIGNTIYF. In DNA, the CDR3 is TGTGCCAGCAGTTTCGCTTCGGCAGGGCTGATCGGAAACACCATATATTTT.

This chain links TRBV3-1 (or the pseudogene TRBV3-2) with TRBJ2-7, with 7 positions matching TRBD1. This CDR3 spans 16 amino acids. CDR1 is LGHDT and CDR2 is YNNKEL in the germline V gene (reference sequence). V trimming: 1 base; J trimming: 1 base; junction bases outside the gene matches: 7. CDR3 bases: TGTGCCAGCAGCCAAGGGGGACAGCGACTGTCCTACGAGCAGTACTTC. This codes for CASSQGGQRLSYEQYF.

The gene calls are TRBV7-6 and TRBJ2-1, with a tentative D call TRBD1 (6 bases). V was clipped by 1 base and J by 9 bases, with 10 bases between them. The CDR3 is 13 residues long. The V gene's germline CDR1 is SGHVS and CDR2 FNYEAQ. CDR3 sequence: CASSLGGTFEQFF. The CDR3 nucleotides read TGTGCCAGCAGCTTAGGTGGGACATTTGAGCAGTTCTTC.

This sequence joins TRBV5-6 and TRBJ2-1; 10 bases line up with TRBD2. The length of the CDR3 is 16 residues. J was trimmed by 6 bases and V by 1 base; bases with no gene match: 7. Germline V gene data show CDR1 as SGHDT and CDR2 as YYEEEE. The CDR3: CASSLRTSGNSNEQFF. CDR3 coding DNA: TGTGCCAGCAGCTTGAGGACTAGCGGAAATTCCAATGAGCAGTTCTTC.

The J gene is TRBJ2-2, the V gene TRBV6-5, with D uncertain. Germline-derived CDR1 and CDR2 are MNHEY and SVGAGI. This CDR3 comprises 14 residues. V was shortened by 4 bases and J by 4 bases, with 10 bases between the two germline ends. This CDR3 reads CASSSWAPTGELFF. In nucleotides, the CDR3 is TGTGCCAGCAGTTCCTGGGCCCCCACCGGGGAGCTGTTTTTT.

The J gene is TRBJ1-5, the V gene TRBV28; 7 nucleotides line up with TRBD1. This CDR3 comprises 13 residues. The germline gives CDR1 MDHEN, CDR2 SYDVKM. V dropped 4 bases and J dropped 5; count of bases not matched to a gene: 2. CDR3 sequence reads: CASSWQGDQPQHF. CDR3 sequence (DNA): TGTGCCAGCAGTTGGCAGGGGGATCAGCCCCAGCATTTT.

CDR3: CASSLVGTSGRSPSYNEQFF. CDR3 DNA: TGCGCCAGCAGCTTGGTGGGGACTAGCGGGAGGTCCCCTTCCTACAATGAGCAGTTCTTC. The chain employs TRBV5-1 and TRBJ2-1; 15 nucleotides agree with TRBD2. Trimming took 0 bases from V and 1 from J; bases not matched to a gene: 8. There are 20 residues in the CDR3. Germline V CDR1 and CDR2: SGHRS, YFSETQ.

The chain couples TRBV5-1 to TRBJ1-1; no clear D. The V end was cut by 0 bases, the J end by 4 bases, with 10 bases between. The germline CDR1 and CDR2 sequences are SGHRS and YFSETQ. This CDR3 contains 14 residues. CDR3 loop: CASSLGRSSTEAFF. The CDR3 DNA follows: TGCGCCAGCAGCTTGGGGAGAAGCAGCACTGAAGCTTTCTTT.

The chain employs TRBV5-4 and TRBJ2-7; TRBD1 matches at 7 bases. Germline V gene data show CDR1 as SGHNT and CDR2 as YYREEE (reference sequence). This CDR3 comprises 14 residues. V lost 7 bases, J lost 2 bases, and 9 bases stayed unmatched. CDR3 nucleotide sequence: TGTGCCAGCCAGCGTCGGGACAGACCCTACGAGCAGTACTTC. This encodes CASQRRDRPYEQYF.

The sample holds a few counts of this clone. The chain employs TRBV3-1 (or the pseudogene TRBV3-2) and TRBJ1-1, with D unclear. This CDR3 comprises 11 residues. V was shortened by 5 bases and J by 9 bases, with 10 bases between the two germline ends. Germline V gives CDR1 LGHDT, CDR2 YNNKEL (reference sequence). CDR3 in amino acids: CASSSRSQAFF. The CDR3 DNA is TGTGCCAGCAGCTCAAGGAGTCAAGCTTTCTTT.

This clone appeared once. The rearrangement joins TRBV11-2 to TRBJ2-4; 8 bases line up with TRBD1. The CDR3 covers 14 residues. Germline V gene data show CDR1 as SGHAT and CDR2 as FQNNGV. Trimming took 5 bases from V and 2 from J; bases not matched to a gene: 2. The CDR3 region has the DNA TGTGCCAGCAGCGGACAGGGATCCAAAAACATTCAGTACTTC. Amino acids: CASSGQGSKNIQYF. The whole variable domain, remainder taken from reference TRBV11-2 and TRBJ2-4, is EAGVAQSPRYKIIEKRQSVAFWCNPISGHATLYWYQQILGQGPKLLIQFQNNGVVDDSQLPKDRFSAERLKGVDSTLKIQPAKLEDSAVYLCASSGQGSKNIQYFGAGTRLSVL.

The chain couples TRBV28 to TRBJ1-2; D not certain. The CDR3 has 15 amino acids. Per the germline V gene, CDR1 is MDHEN and CDR2 is SYDVKM. Trimming removed 3 bases at V and 4 bases at J, with 15 bases between. The CDR3 nucleotides read TGTGCCAGCAGTTTGTTCGACAAGATGAGCTATGGCTACACCTTC. Translated, it gives CASSLFDKMSYGYTF.

V and J are TRBV7-9 and TRBJ2-7; D uncertain. CDR1 is SEHNR, CDR2 FQNEAQ, per germline (reference sequence). This CDR3 is 11 amino acids long. Trimming pared 4 bases from V and 4 bases from J, leaving 5 bases between. The CDR3 region has the DNA TGTGCCAGCAGCTCACTTTACGAGCAGTACTTC. It encodes CASSSLYEQYF.

The V call is TRBV11-2, the J call TRBJ2-3, with 7 bases matching TRBD2. The trim removed 2 bases at V and 2 bases at J, leaving 16 bases unmatched. The CDR3 is 19 amino acids. Germline V gene sequence: CDR1 SGHAT, CDR2 FQNNGV. The CDR3 region has the DNA TGTGCCAGCAGCTTATTTACGTCTAGCGGTTCACTTCCCACAGATACGCAGTATTTT. Its translation is CASSLFTSSGSLPTDTQYF.

The chain has TRBV2 and TRBJ1-2, with 8 bases lining up with TRBD1. The junction had 9 bases not matched to a gene; V was cut back by 6 bases and J by 3 bases. The CDR3 extends over 15 amino acids. In germline, CDR1 is SNHLY, CDR2 FYNNEI. The CDR3: CASRGTGERYYGYTF. The CDR3 DNA is TGTGCCAGCAGGGGGACAGGAGAACGCTACTATGGCTACACCTTC.